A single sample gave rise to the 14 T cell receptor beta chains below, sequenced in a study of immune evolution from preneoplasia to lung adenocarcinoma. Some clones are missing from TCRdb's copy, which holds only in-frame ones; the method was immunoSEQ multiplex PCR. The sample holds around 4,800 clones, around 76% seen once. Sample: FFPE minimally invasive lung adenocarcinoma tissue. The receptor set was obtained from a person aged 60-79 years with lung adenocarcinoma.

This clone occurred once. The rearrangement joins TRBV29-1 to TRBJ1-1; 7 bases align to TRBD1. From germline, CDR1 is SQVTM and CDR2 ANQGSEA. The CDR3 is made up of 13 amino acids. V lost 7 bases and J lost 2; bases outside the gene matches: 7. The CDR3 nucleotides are TGCAGCGCCCTCGGGACAGCTAACACTGAAGCTTTCTTT. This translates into CSALGTANTEAFF. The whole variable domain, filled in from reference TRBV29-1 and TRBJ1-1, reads SAVISQKPSRDICQRGTSLTIQCQVDSQVTMMFWYRQQPGQSLTLIATANQGSEATYESGFVIDKFPISRPNLTFSTLTVSNMSPEDSSIYLCSALGTANTEAFFGQGTRLTVV.

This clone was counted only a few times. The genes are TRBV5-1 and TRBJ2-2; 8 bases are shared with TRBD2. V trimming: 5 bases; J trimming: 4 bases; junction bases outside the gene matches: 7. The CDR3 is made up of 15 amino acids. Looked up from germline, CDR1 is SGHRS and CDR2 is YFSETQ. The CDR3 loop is CASRSGGAATGELFF. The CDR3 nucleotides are TGCGCCAGCAGGTCCGGGGGGGCGGCCACCGGGGAGCTGTTTTTT.

The CDR3 DNA follows: TGTGCCAGCTCACCCGGGGGCGAGCAGTACTTC. Its translation is CASSPGGEQYF. This rearrangement joins TRBV18 to TRBJ2-7; a weak D match, TRBD2 (6 bases). Germline assignment: CDR1 KGHSH and CDR2 LQKENI. Trimming shortened V by 3 bases and J by 6 bases, and 6 bases separated the two germline ends. The CDR3 sequence is 11 residues long.

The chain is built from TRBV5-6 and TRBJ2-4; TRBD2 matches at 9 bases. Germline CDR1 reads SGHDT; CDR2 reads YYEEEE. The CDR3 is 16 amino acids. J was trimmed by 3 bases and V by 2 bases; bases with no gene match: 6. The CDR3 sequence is CASSFVAGVGKNIQYF. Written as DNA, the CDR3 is TGTGCCAGCAGCTTCGTAGCGGGAGTGGGCAAAAACATTCAGTACTTC.

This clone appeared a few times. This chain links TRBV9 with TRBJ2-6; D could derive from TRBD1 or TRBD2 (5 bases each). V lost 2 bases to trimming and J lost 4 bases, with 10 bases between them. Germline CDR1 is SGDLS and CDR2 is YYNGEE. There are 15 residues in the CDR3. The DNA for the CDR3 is TGTGCCAGCAGCGTCGGGGCCCTGGGGGCCAACGTCCTGACTTTC. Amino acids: CASSVGALGANVLTF. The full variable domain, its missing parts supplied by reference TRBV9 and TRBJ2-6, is DSGVTQTPKHLITATGQRVTLRCSPRSGDLSVYWYQQSLDQGLQFLIQYYNGEERAKGNILERFSAQQFPDLHSELNLSSLELGDSALYFCASSVGALGANVLTFGAGSRLTVL.

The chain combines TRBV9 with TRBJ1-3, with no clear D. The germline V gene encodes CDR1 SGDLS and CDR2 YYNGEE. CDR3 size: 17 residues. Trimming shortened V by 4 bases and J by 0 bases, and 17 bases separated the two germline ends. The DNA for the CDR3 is TGTGCCAGCAGCACCCGACCACTACTCAGCTCTGGAAACACCATATATTTT. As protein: CASSTRPLLSSGNTIYF.

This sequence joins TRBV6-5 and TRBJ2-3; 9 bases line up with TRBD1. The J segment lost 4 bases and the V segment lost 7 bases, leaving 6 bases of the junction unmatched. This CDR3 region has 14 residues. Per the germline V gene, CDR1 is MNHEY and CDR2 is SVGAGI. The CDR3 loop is CASTLGQGSDTQYF. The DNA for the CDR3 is TGTGCCAGCACCCTAGGACAGGGGTCAGATACGCAGTATTTT.

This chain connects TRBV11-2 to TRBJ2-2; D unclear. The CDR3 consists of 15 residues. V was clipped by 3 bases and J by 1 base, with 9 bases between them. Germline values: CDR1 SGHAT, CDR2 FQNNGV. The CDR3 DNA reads TGTGCCAGCAGCTTTGAGGCTCTGAACACCGGGGAGCTGTTTTTT. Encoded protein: CASSFEALNTGELFF.

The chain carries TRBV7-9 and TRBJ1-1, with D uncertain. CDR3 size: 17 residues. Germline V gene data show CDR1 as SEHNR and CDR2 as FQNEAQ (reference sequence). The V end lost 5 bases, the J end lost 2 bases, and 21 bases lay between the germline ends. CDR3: CASSGGTVGIRNTEAFF. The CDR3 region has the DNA TGTGCCAGCAGCGGAGGTACGGTTGGGATACGAAACACTGAAGCTTTCTTT.

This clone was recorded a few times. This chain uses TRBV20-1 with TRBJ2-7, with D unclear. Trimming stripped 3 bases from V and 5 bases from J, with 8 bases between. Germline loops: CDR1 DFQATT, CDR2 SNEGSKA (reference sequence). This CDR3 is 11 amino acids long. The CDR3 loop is CSASAHHEQYF. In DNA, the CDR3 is TGCAGTGCTAGCGCCCATCACGAGCAGTACTTC.

The CDR3 DNA reads TGCAGCGTCCATCCGACAGGAAAACCCTACGAGCAGTACTTC. It codes for CSVHPTGKPYEQYF. The chain uses TRBV29-1 and TRBJ2-7; the D gene is possibly TRBD1 (6 bases). With 6 bases removed from V and 2 bases from J, the gap between germline ends came to 17 bases. The CDR3 spans 14 residues. Per germline, CDR1 SQVTM and CDR2 ANQGSEA.

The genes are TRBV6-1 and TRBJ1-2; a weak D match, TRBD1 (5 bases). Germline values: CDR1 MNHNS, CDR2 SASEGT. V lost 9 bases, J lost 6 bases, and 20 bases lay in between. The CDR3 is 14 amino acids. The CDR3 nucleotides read TGTGCCAGTGGTATGGACGGACAAAGGAATGGCTACACCTTC. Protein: CASGMDGQRNGYTF.

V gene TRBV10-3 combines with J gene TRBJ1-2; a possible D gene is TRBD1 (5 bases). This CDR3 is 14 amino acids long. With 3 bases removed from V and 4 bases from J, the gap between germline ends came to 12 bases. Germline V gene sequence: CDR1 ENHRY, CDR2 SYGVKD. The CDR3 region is CAISDPGRGYGYTF. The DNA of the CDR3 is TGTGCCATCAGTGATCCGGGTAGGGGCTATGGCTACACCTTC.

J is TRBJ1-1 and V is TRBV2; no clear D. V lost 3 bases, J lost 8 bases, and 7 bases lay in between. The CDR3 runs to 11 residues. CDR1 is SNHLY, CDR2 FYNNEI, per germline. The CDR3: CASSDSLEAFF. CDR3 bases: TGTGCCAGCAGTGACTCCTTAGAAGCTTTCTTT.